This T cell receptor (beta chain) was observed in a study of early T cells in non-severe SARS-CoV-2 infection. Study background: Bulk RNA isolated from unsorted whole blood underwent sequencing; chains were not paired. Broader study findings: VDJdb-based matching was biased toward anti-spike CD8 responses and missed private and CD4 specificities.

This clonotype was counted only a few times. Antigen specificity is unknown. TCRdb reanalysed the 5' RACE reads using MiXCR and keeps one entry per CDR3 protein. The sample consists of tens of thousands of distinct CDR3 sequences, 11% to 15% of them appearing once. With V trimmed by 6 bases and J by 5 bases, 8 bases remained unmatched. Germline V CDR1 and CDR2: SQVTM, ANQGSEA. The CDR3 loop spans 13 amino acids. Sample: whole blood. The J gene is TRBJ2-7, the V gene TRBV29-1; 9 nucleotides align to TRBD1. The receptor comes from an adult who was a healthcare worker with PCR-confirmed SARS-CoV-2 infection or an uninfected control (not recorded which). CDR3 coding DNA: TGCAGCGTCGGGCCTACAGGGGGCGACGAGCAGTACTTC. Residues: CSVGPTGGDEQYF.